This T cell receptor (beta chain) was profiled in a study of cytomegalovirus exposure and HLA in healthy donors. General study findings and limits: Some highly shared sequence variants likely arose as a pipeline artifact.

13 Jbeta primers and 60 Vbeta primers were used for the PCR. TCRdb keeps only in-frame clones here, not all; method: immunoSEQ multiplex PCR. The top ten hold 2% to 2.5% of the sample, which has roughly 140,000 clones, roughly 72% seen once. This clone was seen just once. The antigen remains undetermined. The specimen sequenced was PBMCs. The TCR comes from a man aged 35 to 55 in good health and CMV-seronegative.

CDR3: CASSQESRGLAGDAGELFF. The CDR3 DNA reads as TGCGCCAGCAGCCAAGAGTCGCGGGGACTAGCGGGGGATGCCGGGGAGCTGTTTTTT. The V and J genes are TRBV4-1 and TRBJ2-2; 14 bases align to TRBD2. The length of the CDR3 is 19 residues. Trimming removed 0 bases from V and 6 bases from J; junction bases left unmatched: 9. In germline, CDR1 is MGHRA, CDR2 YSYEKL.